The present TCR beta chain was sequenced within a study of CD8 T cells in Susac syndrome. Per germline, CDR1 DFQATT and CDR2 SNEGSKA (reference sequence). Trimming took off 2 bases at V and 1 base at J, with 11 bases between the two ends. The CDR3 runs 14 residues. The CD8+ and CD4+ T cells were negatively isolated, with the TEMRA cells enriched by FACS. Reverse transcription of roughly 0.45 to 1 ug RNA used random hexamers. An immunoSEQ multiplex PCR amplified TCR beta CDR3 over 54 Vbeta and 13 Jbeta. TCRdb re-analysed the immunoSEQ multiplex PCR reads in MiXCR, keeping a single row per CDR3 protein. The sample records 90,000 to 150,000 distinct CDR3 sequences, 85% to 95% being singletons.

This chain links TRBV20-1 with TRBJ1-1, with D possibly matching TRBD1 (5 bases). The material sequenced was CD4+ T cells from PBMCs. The receptor comes from a human donor with multiple sclerosis. The CDR3 DNA follows: TGCAGTGCTAGAAAAGGGACGGGGAACACTGAAGCTTTCTTT. It yields the protein CSARKGTGNTEAFF.